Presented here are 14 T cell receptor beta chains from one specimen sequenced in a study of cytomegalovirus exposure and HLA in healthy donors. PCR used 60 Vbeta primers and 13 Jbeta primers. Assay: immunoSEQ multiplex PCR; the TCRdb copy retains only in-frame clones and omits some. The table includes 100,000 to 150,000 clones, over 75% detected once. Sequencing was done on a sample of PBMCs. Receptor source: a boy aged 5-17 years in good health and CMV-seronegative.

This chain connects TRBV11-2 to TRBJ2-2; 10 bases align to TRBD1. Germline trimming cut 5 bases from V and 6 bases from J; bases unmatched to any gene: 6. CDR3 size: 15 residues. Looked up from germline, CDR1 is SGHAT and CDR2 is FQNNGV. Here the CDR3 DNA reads TGTGCCAGCAGCCCCACCGGACAGGGGGCCGGGGAGCTGTTTTTT. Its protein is CASSPTGQGAGELFF.

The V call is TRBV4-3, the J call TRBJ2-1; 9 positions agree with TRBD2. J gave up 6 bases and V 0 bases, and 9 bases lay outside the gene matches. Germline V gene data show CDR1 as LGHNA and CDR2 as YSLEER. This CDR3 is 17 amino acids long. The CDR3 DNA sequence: TGCGCCAGCAGCCAAGATTGGATGCGGGAGGGCAGCAATGAGCAGTTCTTC. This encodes CASSQDWMREGSNEQFF.

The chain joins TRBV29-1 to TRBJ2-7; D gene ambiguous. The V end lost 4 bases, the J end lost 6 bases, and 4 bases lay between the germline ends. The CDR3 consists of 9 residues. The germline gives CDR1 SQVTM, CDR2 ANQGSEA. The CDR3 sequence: CSVASEQYF. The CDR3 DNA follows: TGCAGCGTTGCTTCCGAGCAGTACTTC.

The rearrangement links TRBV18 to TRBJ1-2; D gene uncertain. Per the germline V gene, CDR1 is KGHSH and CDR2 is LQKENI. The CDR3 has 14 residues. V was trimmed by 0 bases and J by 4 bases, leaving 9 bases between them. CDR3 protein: CASSPPSGIYGYTF. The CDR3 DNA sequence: TGTGCCAGCTCACCACCGTCGGGGATCTATGGCTACACCTTC.

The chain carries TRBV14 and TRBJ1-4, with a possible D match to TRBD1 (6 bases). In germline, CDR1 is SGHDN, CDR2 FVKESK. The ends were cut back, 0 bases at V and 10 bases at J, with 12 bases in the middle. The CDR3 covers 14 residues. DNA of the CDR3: TGTGCCAGCAGCCAAGATGGTAGGGGGGGAAAACTGTTTTTT. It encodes CASSQDGRGGKLFF. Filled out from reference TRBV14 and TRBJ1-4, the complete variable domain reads EAGVTQFPSHSVIEKGQTVTLRCDPISGHDNLYWYRRVMGKEIKFLLHFVKESKQDESGMPNNRFLAERTGGTYSTLKVQPAELEDSGVYFCASSQDGRGGKLFFGSGTQLSVL.

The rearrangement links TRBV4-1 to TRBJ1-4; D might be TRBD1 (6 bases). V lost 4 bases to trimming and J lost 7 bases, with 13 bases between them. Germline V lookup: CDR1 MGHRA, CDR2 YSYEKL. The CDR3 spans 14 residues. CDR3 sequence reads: CASSPIGGFEKLFF. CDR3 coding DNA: TGCGCCAGCAGCCCAATAGGGGGATTTGAAAAACTGTTTTTT.

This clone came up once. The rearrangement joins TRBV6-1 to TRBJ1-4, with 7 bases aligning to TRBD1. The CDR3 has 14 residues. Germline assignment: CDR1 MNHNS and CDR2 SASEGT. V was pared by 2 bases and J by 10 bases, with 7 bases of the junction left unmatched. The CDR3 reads CASSELDRVGKLFF. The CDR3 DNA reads TGTGCCAGCAGTGAACTCGACAGGGTGGGAAAACTGTTTTTT.

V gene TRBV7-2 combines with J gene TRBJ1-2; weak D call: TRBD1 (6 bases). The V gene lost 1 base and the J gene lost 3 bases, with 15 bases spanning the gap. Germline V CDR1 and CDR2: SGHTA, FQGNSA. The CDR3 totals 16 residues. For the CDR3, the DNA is TGTGCCAGCAGCTTAGTTGGGGGGGGCCAGGACTATGGCTACACCTTC. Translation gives CASSLVGGGQDYGYTF.

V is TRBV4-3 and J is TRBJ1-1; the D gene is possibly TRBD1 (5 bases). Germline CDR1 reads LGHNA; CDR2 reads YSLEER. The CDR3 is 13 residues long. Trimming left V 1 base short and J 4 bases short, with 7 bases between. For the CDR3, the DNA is TGCGCCAGCAGCCAAGTGGGGGGCACTGAAGCTTTCTTT. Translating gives CASSQVGGTEAFF.

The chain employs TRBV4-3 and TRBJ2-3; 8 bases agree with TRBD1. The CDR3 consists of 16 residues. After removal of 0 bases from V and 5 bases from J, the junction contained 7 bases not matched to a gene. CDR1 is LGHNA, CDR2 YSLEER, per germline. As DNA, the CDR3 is TGCGCCAGCAGCCAAGATTACCAGGGGGCAGGAGATACGCAGTATTTT. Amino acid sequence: CASSQDYQGAGDTQYF.

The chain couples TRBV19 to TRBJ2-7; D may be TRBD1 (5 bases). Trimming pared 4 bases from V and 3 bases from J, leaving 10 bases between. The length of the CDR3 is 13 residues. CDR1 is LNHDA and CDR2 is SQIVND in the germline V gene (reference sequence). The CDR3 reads CASSTDSLYEQYF. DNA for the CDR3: TGTGCCAGTAGTACCGACAGCCTCTACGAGCAGTACTTC.

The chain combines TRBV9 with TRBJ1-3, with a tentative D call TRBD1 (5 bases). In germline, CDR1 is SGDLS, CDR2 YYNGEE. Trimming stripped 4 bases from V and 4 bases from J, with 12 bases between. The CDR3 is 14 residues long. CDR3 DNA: TGTGCCAGCAGCCTCGGGGGGGTCGGAAACACCATATATTTT. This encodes CASSLGGVGNTIYF.

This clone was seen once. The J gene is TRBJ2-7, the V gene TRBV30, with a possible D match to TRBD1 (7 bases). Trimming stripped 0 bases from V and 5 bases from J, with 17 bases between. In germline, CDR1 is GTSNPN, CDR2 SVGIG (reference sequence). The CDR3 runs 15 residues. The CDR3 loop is CAWSVRAARGDEQYF. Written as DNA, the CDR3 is TGTGCCTGGAGTGTACGGGCGGCCAGGGGGGACGAGCAGTACTTC.

For the CDR3, the DNA is TGTGCCAGCACCCCGGGACAGGGGCACACTGAAGCTTTCTTT. It codes for CASTPGQGHTEAFF. The V gene is TRBV2, the J gene TRBJ1-1, with TRBD1 identical over 10 bases. Germline V gene lookup returns CDR1 SNHLY and CDR2 FYNNEI. V shed 7 bases, J shed 3 bases, and the junction held 5 bases outside the gene matches. This CDR3 is 14 amino acids long.